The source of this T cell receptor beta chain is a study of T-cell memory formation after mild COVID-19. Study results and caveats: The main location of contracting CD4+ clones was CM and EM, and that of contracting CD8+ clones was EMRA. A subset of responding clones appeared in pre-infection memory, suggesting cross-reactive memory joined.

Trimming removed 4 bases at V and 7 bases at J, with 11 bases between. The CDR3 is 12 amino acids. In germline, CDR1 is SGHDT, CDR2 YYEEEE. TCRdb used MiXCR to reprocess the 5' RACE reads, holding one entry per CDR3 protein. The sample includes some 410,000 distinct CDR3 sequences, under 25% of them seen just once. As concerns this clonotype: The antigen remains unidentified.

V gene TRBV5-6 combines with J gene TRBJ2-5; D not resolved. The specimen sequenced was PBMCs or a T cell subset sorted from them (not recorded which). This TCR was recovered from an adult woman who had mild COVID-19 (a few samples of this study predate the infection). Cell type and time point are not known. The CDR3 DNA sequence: TGTGCCAGCAGCCCCGGATCGGGGACCCAGTACTTC. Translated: CASSPGSGTQYF.